The present T cell receptor (beta chain) was sequenced within a study of blood T cell repertoires in COVID-19. Study-level background: From T cells, B-cell-depleted T cells, or PBMCs came the material, which was cDNA or gDNA.

This table comes from immunoSEQ multiplex PCR, and its TCRdb copy is limited to in-frame clones, with some not included. The sample includes hundreds of thousands of clones, about 87% seen only once; the top ten take about 1%. Trimming left V 0 bases short and J 8 bases short, with 14 bases between. CDR1 and CDR2 from the germline V gene are SGHRS and YFSETQ. The CDR3 has 14 amino acids. The sequenced sample was PBMCs or T cells enriched from blood (not recorded which). The source is a man aged 45-60 years who had been exposed to COVID-19. This chain links TRBV5-1 with TRBJ1-2, with D possibly TRBD1 on 5 matching bases. CDR3 in amino acids: CASSLEAGQGGYTF. The CDR3 bases are TGCGCCAGCAGCTTGGAAGCAGGGCAGGGCGGCTACACCTTC. The full variable domain, in which reference TRBV5-1 and TRBJ1-2 provide the parts outside the CDR3, is KAGVTQTPRYLIKTRGQQVTLSCSPISGHRSVSWYQQTPGQGLQFLFEYFSETQRNKGNFPGRFSGRQFSNSRSEMNVSTLELGDSALYLCASSLEAGQGGYTFGSGTRLTVV.